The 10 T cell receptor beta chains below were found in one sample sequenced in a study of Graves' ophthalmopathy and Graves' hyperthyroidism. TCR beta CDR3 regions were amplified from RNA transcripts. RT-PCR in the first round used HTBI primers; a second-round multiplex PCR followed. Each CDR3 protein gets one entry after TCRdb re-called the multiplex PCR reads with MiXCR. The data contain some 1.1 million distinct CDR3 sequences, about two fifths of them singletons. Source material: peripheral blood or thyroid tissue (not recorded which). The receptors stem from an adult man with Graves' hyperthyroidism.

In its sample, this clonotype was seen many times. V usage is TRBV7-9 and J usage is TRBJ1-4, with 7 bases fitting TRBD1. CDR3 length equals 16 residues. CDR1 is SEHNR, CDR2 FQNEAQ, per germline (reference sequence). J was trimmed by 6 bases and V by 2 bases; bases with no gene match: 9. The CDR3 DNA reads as TGTGCCAGCAGCTTACGTCGAAGTCAGGGGGATGAAAAACTGTTTTTT. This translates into CASSLRRSQGDEKLFF.

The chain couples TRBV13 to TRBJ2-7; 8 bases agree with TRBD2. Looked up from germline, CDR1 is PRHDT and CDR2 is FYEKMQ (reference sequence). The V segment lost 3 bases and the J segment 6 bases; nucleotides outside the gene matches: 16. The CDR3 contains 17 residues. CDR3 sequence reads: CASSFLTSGRGVGEQYF. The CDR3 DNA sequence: TGTGCCAGCAGCTTCCTTACAAGCGGGAGAGGGGTTGGCGAGCAGTACTTC. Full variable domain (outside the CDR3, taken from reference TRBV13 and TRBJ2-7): AAGVIQSPRHLIKEKRETATLKCYPIPRHDTVYWYQQGPGQDPQFLISFYEKMQSDKGSIPDRFSAQQFSDYHSELNMSSLELGDSALYFCASSFLTSGRGVGEQYFGPGTRLTVT.

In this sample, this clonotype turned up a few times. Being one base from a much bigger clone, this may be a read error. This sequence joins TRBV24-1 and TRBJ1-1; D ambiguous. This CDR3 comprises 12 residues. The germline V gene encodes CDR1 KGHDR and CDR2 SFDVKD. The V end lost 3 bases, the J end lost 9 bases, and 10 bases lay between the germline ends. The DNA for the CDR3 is TGTGCCACCAGTGATGCGACTATGAAAGCTTTCTTT. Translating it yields CATSDATMKAFF.

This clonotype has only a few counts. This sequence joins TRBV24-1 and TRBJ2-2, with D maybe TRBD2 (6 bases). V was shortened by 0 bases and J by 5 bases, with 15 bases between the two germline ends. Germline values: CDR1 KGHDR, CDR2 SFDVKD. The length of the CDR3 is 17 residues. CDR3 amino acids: CATSDLISPGRTGELFF. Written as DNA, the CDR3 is TGTGCCACCAGTGATTTGATCTCCCCTGGGAGGACCGGGGAGCTGTTTTTT.

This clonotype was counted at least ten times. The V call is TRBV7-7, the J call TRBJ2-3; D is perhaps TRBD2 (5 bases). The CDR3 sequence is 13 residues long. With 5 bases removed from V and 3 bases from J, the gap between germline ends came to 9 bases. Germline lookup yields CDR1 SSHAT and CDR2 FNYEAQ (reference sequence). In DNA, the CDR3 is TGTGCCAGCAGCACCAGACTAACAGATACGCAGTATTTT. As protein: CASSTRLTDTQYF.

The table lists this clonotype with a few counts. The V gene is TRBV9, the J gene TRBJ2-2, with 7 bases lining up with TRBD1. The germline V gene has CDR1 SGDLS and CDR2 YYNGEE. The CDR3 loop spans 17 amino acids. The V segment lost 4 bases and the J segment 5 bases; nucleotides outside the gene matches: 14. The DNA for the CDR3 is TGTGCCAGCAGCTGGCAATCGGGACAGTCCCCGACCGGGGAGCTGTTTTTT. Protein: CASSWQSGQSPTGELFF.

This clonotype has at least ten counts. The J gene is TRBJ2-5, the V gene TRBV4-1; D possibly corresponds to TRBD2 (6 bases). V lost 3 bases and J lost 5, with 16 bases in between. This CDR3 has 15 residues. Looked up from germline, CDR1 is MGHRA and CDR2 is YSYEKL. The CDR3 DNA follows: TGCGCCAGCAGCCAGAATGGAGGGAGGTGGGAGACCCAGTACTTC. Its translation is CASSQNGGRWETQYF.

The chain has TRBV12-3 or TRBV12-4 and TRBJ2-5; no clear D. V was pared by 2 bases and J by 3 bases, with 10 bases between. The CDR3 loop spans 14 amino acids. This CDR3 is CASSLNGPKETQYF. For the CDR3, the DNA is TGTGCCAGCAGTTTAAATGGGCCAAAAGAGACCCAGTACTTC.

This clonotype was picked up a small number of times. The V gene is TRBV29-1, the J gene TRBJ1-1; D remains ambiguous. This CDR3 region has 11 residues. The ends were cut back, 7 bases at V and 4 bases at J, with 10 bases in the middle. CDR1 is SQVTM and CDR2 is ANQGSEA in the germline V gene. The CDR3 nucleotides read TGCAGCGGAGGGATGCCCACTGAAGCTTTCTTT. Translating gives CSGGMPTEAFF.

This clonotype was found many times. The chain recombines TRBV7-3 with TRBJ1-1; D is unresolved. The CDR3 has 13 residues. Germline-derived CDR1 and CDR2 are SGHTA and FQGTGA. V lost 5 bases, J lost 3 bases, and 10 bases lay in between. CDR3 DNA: TGTGCCAGCAGCACTGGGTGGGACACTGAAGCTTTCTTT. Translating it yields CASSTGWDTEAFF. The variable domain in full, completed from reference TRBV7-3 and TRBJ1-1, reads GAGVSQTPSNKVTEKGKYVELRCDPISGHTALYWYRQSLGQGPEFLIYFQGTGAADDSGLPNDRFFAVRPEGSVSTLKIQRTERGDSAVYLCASSTGWDTEAFFGQGTRLTVV.